Detailed here is one TCR beta chain. The data originate from a study of cytomegalovirus exposure and HLA in healthy donors. PCR amplification relied on 60 Vbeta primers (plus 13 Jbeta primers). Clones were sequenced by immunoSEQ multiplex PCR, and TCRdb holds only the in-frame ones, with some missing. The sample includes around 100,000 clones, approximately 72% of them seen just once. Germline V CDR1 and CDR2: ENHRY, SYGVKD. The CDR3 is 16 amino acids. The V segment lost 4 bases and the J segment 4 bases; nucleotides outside the gene matches: 10. The sequencing input was PBMCs. The chain combines TRBV10-3 with TRBJ1-2; TRBD1 matches at 9 bases. This receptor was obtained from a woman in her 40s in good health and CMV-seronegative. This chain's CDR3 is CAISASGQGKSYGYTF. The DNA of the CDR3 is TGTGCCATCAGTGCATCGGGACAGGGAAAATCCTATGGCTACACCTTC.